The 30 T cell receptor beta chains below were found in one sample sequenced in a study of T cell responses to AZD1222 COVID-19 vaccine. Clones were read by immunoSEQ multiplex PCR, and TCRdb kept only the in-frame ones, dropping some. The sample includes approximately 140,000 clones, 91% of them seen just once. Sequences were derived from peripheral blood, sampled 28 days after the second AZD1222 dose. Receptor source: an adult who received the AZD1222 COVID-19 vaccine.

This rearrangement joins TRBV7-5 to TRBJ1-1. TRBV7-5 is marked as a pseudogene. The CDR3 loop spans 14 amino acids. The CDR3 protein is CARSSGGGNTEAFF. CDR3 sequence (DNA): TGTGCCAGAAGCTCGGGCGGCGGGAACACTGAAGCTTTCTTT.

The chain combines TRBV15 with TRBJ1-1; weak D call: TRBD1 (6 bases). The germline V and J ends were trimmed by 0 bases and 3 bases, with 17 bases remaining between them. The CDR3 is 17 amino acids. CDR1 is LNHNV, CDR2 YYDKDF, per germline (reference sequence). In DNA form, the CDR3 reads TGTGCCACCAGCAGAGACAGGGGCCTCCTTCTGGACACTGAAGCTTTCTTT. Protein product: CATSRDRGLLLDTEAFF.

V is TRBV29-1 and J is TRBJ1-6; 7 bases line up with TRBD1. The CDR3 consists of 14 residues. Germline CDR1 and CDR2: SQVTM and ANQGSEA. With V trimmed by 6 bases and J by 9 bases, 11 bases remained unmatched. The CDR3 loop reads CSVRNRDSRSPLHF. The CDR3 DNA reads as TGCAGCGTCCGAAACCGGGACAGTCGTTCACCCCTCCACTTT.

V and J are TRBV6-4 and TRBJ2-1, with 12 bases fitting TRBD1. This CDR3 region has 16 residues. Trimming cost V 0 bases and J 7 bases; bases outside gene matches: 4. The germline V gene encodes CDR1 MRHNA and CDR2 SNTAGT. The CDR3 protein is CASSDSPGQGANEQFF. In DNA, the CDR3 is TGTGCCAGCAGTGACTCCCCGGGACAGGGGGCTAATGAGCAGTTCTTC.

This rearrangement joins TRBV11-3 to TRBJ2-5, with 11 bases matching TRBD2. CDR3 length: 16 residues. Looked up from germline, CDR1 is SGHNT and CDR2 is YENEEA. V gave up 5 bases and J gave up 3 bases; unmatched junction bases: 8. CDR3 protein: CASSLIAGGPEETQYF. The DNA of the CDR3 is TGTGCCAGCAGCCTCATAGCGGGAGGGCCTGAAGAGACCCAGTACTTC.

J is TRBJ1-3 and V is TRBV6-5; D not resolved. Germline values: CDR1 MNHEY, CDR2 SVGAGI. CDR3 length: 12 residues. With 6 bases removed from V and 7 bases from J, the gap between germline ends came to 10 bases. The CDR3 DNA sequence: TGTGCCAGCAGCCAAGGAGTGAACACCATATATTTT. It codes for CASSQGVNTIYF.

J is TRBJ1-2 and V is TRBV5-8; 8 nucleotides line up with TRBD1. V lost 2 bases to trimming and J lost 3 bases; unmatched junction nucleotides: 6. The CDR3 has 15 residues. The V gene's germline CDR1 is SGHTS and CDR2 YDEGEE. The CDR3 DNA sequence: TGTGCCAGCAGCTTAGGACAGGGTACGGACTATGGCTACACCTTC. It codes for CASSLGQGTDYGYTF.

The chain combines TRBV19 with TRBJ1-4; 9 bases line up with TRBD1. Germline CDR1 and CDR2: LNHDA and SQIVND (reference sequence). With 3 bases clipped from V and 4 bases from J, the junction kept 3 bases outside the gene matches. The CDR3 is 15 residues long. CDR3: CASSMGTGINEKLFF. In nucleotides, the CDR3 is TGTGCCAGTAGTATGGGGACAGGGATTAATGAAAAACTGTTTTTT.

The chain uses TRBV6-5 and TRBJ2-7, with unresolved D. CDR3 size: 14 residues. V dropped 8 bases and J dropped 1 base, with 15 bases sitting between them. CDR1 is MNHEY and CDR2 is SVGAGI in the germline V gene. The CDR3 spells CASSNVGFSYEQYF. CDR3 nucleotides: TGTGCCAGCTCCAACGTGGGTTTTTCCTACGAGCAGTACTTC.

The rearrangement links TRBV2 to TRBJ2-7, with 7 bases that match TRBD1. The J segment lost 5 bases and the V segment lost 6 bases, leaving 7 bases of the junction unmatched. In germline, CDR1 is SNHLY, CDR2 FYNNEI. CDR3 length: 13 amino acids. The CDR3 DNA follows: TGTGCCAGCAGGCGACAGGGTACTCACGAGCAGTACTTC. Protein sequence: CASRRQGTHEQYF. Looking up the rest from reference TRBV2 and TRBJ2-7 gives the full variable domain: EPEVTQTPSHQVTQMGQEVILRCVPISNHLYFYWYRQILGQKVEFLVSFYNNEISEKSEIFDDQFSVERPDGSNFTLKIRSTKLEDSAMYFCASRRQGTHEQYFGPGTRLTVT.

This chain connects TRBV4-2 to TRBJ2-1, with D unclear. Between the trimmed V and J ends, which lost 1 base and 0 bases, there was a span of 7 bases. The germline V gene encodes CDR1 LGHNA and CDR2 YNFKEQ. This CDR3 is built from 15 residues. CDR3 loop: CASSQGRSSYNEQFF. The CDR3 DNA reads TGTGCCAGCAGCCAAGGGCGGAGCTCCTACAATGAGCAGTTCTTC.

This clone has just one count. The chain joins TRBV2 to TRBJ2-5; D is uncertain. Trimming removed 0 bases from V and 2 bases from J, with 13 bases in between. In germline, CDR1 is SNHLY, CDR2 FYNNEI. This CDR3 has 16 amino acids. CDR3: CASSEAPATNQETQYF. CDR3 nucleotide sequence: TGTGCCAGCAGTGAAGCTCCCGCGACGAATCAAGAGACCCAGTACTTC.

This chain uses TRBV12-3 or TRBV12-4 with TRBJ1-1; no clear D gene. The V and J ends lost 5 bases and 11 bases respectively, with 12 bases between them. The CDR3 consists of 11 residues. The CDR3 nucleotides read TGTGCCAGCAGTAGCTCTCGTGGGGCTTTCTTT. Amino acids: CASSSSRGAFF.

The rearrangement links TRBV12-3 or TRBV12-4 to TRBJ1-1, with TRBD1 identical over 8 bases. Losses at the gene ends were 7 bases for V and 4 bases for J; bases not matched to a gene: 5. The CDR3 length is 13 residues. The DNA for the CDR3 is TGTGCCAGCACCGTAACAGGGGGCACTGAAGCTTTCTTT. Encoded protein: CASTVTGGTEAFF.

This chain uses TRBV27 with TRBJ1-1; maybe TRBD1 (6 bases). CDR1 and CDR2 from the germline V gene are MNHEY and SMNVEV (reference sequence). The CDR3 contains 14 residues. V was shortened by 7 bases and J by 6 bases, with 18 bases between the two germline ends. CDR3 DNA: TGTGCCAGCACCTTAAGGGGGGGCCCCTCTGAAGCTTTCTTT. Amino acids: CASTLRGGPSEAFF.

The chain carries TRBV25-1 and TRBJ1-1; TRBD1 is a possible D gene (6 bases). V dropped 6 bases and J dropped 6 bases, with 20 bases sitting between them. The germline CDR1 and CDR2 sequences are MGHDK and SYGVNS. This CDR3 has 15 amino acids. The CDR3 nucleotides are TGTGCCAGCAGAGGATTATCAGGGGTAGCCCCTGAAGCTTTCTTT. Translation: CASRGLSGVAPEAFF. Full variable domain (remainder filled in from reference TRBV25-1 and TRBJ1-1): EADIYQTPRYLVIGTGKKITLECSQTMGHDKMYWYQQDPGMELHLIHYSYGVNSTEKGDLSSESTVSRIRTEHFPLTLESARPSHTSQYLCASRGLSGVAPEAFFGQGTRLTVV.

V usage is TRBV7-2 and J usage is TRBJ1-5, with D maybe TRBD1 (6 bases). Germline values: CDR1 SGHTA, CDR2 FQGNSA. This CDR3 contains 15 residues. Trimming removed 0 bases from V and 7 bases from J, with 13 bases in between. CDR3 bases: TGTGCCAGCAGCTTAGCGTCGGGGGCACGGCAGCCCCAGCATTTT. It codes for CASSLASGARQPQHF.

The CDR3 loop is CASSLAGTSFYGYTF. CDR3 DNA sequence: TGTGCCAGCAGCTTAGCTGGGACATCGTTCTATGGCTACACCTTC. This rearrangement joins TRBV11-3 to TRBJ1-2; D is perhaps TRBD1 (6 bases). Trimming took 1 base from V and 4 from J, leaving 13 bases between them. Germline CDR1 SGHNT, CDR2 YENEEA. The CDR3 covers 15 residues.

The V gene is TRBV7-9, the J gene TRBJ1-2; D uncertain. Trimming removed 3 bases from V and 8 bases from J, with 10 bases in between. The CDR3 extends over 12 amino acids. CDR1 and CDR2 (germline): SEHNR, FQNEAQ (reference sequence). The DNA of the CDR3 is TGTGCCAGCAGCTTGTTCGACCAGGGCTACACCTTC. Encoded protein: CASSLFDQGYTF.

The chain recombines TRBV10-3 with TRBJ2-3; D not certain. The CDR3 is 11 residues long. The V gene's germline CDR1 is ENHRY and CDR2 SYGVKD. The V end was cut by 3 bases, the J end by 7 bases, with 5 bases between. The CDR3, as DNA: TGTGCCATCAGTGACTTGAATACGCAGTATTTT. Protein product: CAISDLNTQYF.

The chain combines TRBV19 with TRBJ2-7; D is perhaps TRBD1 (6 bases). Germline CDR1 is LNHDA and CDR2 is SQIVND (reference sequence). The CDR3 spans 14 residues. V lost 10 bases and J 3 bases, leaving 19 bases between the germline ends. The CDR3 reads CATKGVDGIYEQYF. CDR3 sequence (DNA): TGTGCCACCAAGGGGGTTGACGGGATCTACGAGCAGTACTTC.

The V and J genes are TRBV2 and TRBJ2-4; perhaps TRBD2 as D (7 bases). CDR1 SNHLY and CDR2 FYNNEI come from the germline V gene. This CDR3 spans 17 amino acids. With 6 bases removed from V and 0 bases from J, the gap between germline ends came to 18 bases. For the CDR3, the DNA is TGTGCCAGCAGCCAAGAAGGGCGGGGGCTAGCCAAAAACATTCAGTACTTC. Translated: CASSQEGRGLAKNIQYF.

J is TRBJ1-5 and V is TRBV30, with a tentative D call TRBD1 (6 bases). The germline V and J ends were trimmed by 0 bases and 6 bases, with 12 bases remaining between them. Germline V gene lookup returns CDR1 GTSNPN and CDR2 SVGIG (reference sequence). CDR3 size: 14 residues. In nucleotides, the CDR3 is TGTGCCTGGAGTGTAGGGGGGGGGAGTCAGCCCCAGCATTTT. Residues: CAWSVGGGSQPQHF.

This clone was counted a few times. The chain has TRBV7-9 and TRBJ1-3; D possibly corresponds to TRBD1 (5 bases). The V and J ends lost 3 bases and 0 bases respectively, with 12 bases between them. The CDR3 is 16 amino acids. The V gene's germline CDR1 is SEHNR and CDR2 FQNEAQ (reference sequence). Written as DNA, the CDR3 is TGTGCCAGCAGCTTGGGTAAGGGGACCTCTGGAAACACCATATATTTT. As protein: CASSLGKGTSGNTIYF.

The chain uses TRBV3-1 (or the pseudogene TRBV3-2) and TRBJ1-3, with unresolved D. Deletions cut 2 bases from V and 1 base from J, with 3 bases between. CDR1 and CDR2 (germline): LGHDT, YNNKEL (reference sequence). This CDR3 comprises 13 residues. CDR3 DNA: TGTGCCAGCAGCCAACCGTCTGGAAACACCATATATTTT. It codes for CASSQPSGNTIYF.

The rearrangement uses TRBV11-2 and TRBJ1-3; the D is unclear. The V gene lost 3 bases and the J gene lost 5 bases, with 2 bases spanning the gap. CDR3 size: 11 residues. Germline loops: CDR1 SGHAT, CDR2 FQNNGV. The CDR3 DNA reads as TGTGCCAGCAGCTTCCGAAACACCATATATTTT. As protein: CASSFRNTIYF.

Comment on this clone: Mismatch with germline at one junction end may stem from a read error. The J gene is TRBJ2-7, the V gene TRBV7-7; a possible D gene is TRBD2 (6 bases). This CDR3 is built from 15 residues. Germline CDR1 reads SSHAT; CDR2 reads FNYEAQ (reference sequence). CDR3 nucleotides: TGTGCTAGCAGCCCGGGTCTGGGGGGAATCTACGAGCAGTACTTC. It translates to CASSPGLGGIYEQYF.

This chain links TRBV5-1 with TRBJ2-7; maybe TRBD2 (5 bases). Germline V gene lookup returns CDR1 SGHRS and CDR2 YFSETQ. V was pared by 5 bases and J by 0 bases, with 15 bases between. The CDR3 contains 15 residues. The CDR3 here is CASRPSGLSSYEQYF. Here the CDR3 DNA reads TGCGCCAGCAGGCCGAGCGGTCTTAGCTCCTACGAGCAGTACTTC.

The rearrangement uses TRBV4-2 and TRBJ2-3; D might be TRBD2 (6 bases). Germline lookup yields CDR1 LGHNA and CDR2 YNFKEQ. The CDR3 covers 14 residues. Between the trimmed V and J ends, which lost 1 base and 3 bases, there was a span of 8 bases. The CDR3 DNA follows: TGTGCCAGCAGCCAAGCCGCGGGAACAGATACGCAGTATTTT. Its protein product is CASSQAAGTDTQYF.

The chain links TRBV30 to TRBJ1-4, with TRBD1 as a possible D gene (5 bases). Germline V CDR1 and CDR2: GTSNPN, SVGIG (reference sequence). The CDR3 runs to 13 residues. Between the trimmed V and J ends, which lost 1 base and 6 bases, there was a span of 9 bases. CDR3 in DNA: TGTGCCTGGAGTGAGGGCAGGGATGAAAAACTGTTTTTT. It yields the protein CAWSEGRDEKLFF.